One sample yielded the 9 T cell receptor beta chains listed below, sequenced in a study of blood T cells in healthy people across ages. Combining a sample-barcoded 5' primer with a J-beta primer mix, a second PCR ran for roughly 6 to 11 cycles. TCRdb re-called the 5' RACE reads with MiXCR, one entry per CDR3 protein. Here the sample spans approximately 600,000 distinct CDR3 sequences, roughly three fifths being singletons. The sequenced sample consisted of blood. Every receptor here comes from a man in his 60s in good health.

This clonotype was counted a few times. The V call is TRBV20-1, the J call TRBJ2-7; D gene uncertain. Germline V gene sequence: CDR1 DFQATT, CDR2 SNEGSKA (reference sequence). V was cut by 5 bases and J by 4 bases, with 9 bases left in between. This CDR3 comprises 11 residues. In DNA, the CDR3 is TGCAGTGCTTCGCGCTCTTACGAGCAGTACTTC. Residues: CSASRSYEQYF.

This clonotype was counted between two and nine times. Just one base apart from a much larger clone, this may be a read error. The CDR3 sequence: CASSVQAQETQYF. Written as DNA, the CDR3 is TGTGCCAGCAGCGTGCAGGCTCAAGAGACCCAGTACTTC. J is TRBJ2-5 and V is TRBV5-5; D remains unclear. Trimming removed 4 bases from V and 2 bases from J, with 9 bases in between. The length of the CDR3 is 13 residues. From germline, CDR1 is SGHKS and CDR2 YYEKEE (reference sequence).

This chain connects TRBV3-1 to TRBJ2-1; D is possibly TRBD2 (6 bases). Germline lookup yields CDR1 LGHDT and CDR2 YNNKEL (reference sequence). V was clipped by 1 base and J by 6 bases, with 10 bases between them. The CDR3 runs 14 residues. The chain's CDR3 is CASSQARGFNEQFF. In DNA, the CDR3 is TGTGCCAGCAGCCAAGCGCGGGGATTCAATGAGCAGTTCTTC.

This clonotype has only a few counts. The CDR3 sequence: CSARDQRTSGYEQFF. For the CDR3, the DNA is TGCAGTGCTAGAGATCAGCGAACTAGCGGGTATGAGCAGTTCTTC. The genes are TRBV20-1 and TRBJ2-1; 9 bases agree with TRBD2. Germline assignment: CDR1 DFQATT and CDR2 SNEGSKA (reference sequence). With V trimmed by 0 bases and J by 8 bases, 8 bases remained unmatched. This CDR3 has 15 residues.

The chain joins TRBV21-1 to TRBJ2-7; the table's TRBD1 call for D was not verified on the DNA. TRBV21-1 represents a pseudogene. The CDR3 is made up of 13 amino acids. The CDR3 loop is CASSRGTGDEQYF. The DNA of the CDR3 is TGTGCCAGCAGCAGGGGGACAGGGGACGAGCAGTACTTC.

This chain uses TRBV5-1 with TRBJ2-5; 9 nucleotides agree with TRBD1. Germline V CDR1 and CDR2: SGHRS, YFSETQ. V gave up 1 base and J gave up 5 bases; unmatched junction bases: 9. The length of the CDR3 is 16 residues. The CDR3 DNA sequence: TGCGCCAGCAGCTTGACCGGGACAGGGAGGGGCGAGACCCAGTACTTC. Protein product: CASSLTGTGRGETQYF.

The CDR3 DNA reads TGCGCCAGCAGCGGGGGACTACTAATTTCCTCCTACGAGCAGTACTTC. It specifies CASSGGLLISSYEQYF. The chain is built from TRBV5-1 and TRBJ2-7; 7 bases align to TRBD2. This CDR3 is 16 amino acids long. The germline V gene has CDR1 SGHRS and CDR2 YFSETQ. V was clipped by 4 bases and J by 0 bases; unmatched bases: 10.

The rearrangement uses TRBV5-1 and TRBJ2-1; no definite D call. Germline CDR1 is SGHRS and CDR2 is YFSETQ. The V end lost 4 bases, the J end lost 5 bases, and 13 bases lay between the germline ends. The CDR3 is 14 amino acids. The CDR3 bases are TGCGCCAGCAGCCCAAGGATAGTTAACAATGAGCAGTTCTTC. Its protein product is CASSPRIVNNEQFF.

The chain is built from TRBV7-9 and TRBJ1-4; D is undetermined. V was trimmed by 3 bases and J by 8 bases, leaving 16 bases between them. The CDR3 consists of 15 residues. Looked up from germline, CDR1 is SEHNR and CDR2 is FQNEAQ (reference sequence). CDR3 sequence: CASSLSGSQWEKLFF. The CDR3 DNA reads as TGTGCCAGCAGCTTGTCCGGGTCCCAGTGGGAAAAACTGTTTTTT.